This TCR beta chain was sequenced during a study of CD4 T cells in relation to SARS-CoV-2 and coronaviruses (dated by TCRdb to the early 2020s). Broadly, across the study: In the ViraFEST assay, PBMCs were cultured with antigen for about 9 days, after which TCR beta CDR3s were sequenced to identify clonal expansions specific to the antigen. The negative reference condition was either a culture with an HIV-1 Nef peptide pool or a culture with no peptide. At the level of individual TCR clonotypes, the study measured memory CD4+ T cell crossreactivity between SARS-CoV-2 spike protein and common cold coronavirus spike proteins. A different TCR-beta assay, based on Illumina, was used to sequence expansion assays from other donors in the study. Shared crossreactive spike epitopes were mapped to their HLA restriction using patient-derived lymphoblastoid cell lines. The Adaptive Biotechnologies TCR-sequencing kit was used for samples from a few pre-COVID donors and for the naive versus memory experiments, whereas the other data were Illumina-based. Broad study findings and their caveats: Significantly weaker SARS-CoV-2-driven expansion was shown by crossreactive clones than by monoreactive clones, consistent with antigenic imprinting. Crossreactivity analysis was centred on spike protein, so crossreactivity against other viral proteins was not assessed. The study was constrained by small numbers of patients and of tested TCRs. No donor contributed both pre-pandemic and post-infection samples, which limited tracing the source of pre-existing responses. About 65% of donors had memory CD4+ clonotypes that crossrecognized SARS-CoV-2 and at least one common cold coronavirus spike.

In regard to this clone: Its cognate antigen has yet to be identified. No clone much larger than this one lies a single base away; base qualities are absent.

Library generation was performed with the immunoSEQ multiplex PCR assay. Concerning the study's data processing: During preprocessing, nonproductive sequences were removed, as were CDR3s that did not start with C, did not end with F or W, or were shorter than 7 amino acids. The MANAFEST web app identified antigen-specific clonotypes based on expansion compared with the reference and other culture wells. A clone counted as positive if significantly expanded in 2 of 3 replicate wells versus the reference culture at FDR below 0.05. A further requirement for positive clones was significant expansion compared with all other tandem wells, along with an odds ratio above 5. CDR3 homology was measured as pairwise Levenshtein distance, computed with the stringdist R package after trimming three terminal residues from each end. The table was pulled from immuneACCESS by TCRdb, which kept in-frame rearrangements only. Such tables lose some clones; where checked, under half of the loss comes from unresolved V genes, and the rest has no known cause. D and trimming come from the DNA, and the V and J calls and clone size come from that table. This sample has some 21,000 clones in its table, and over 65% of those were observed once. Roughly 17% of the sample belongs to the ten largest clones.

CD4+ T cells from unexposed donors were collected before the COVID-19 pandemic (2011-2018). Following 10 days of culture, the EasySep CD4+ T cell isolation kit was used to isolate CD4+ T cells. As cell numbers permitted, CD4+ T cells from unexposed donors were tested for reactivity to SARS-CoV-2 S and N and to four common cold coronavirus spike pools. Each well received a few million PBMCs, cultured in IMDM supplemented with roughly 5% human AB serum and approximately 10 IU/ml IL-2. Half of the culture medium was replaced with fresh IL-2-containing medium on days 3 and 7. Each peptide culture condition was generally run in triplicate replicate wells. The leukapheresis product used for the unexposed donors was purchased from a commercial source. Ficoll-Paque PLUS gradient centrifugation was used to isolate PBMCs from either whole blood or leukapheresis product. PBMCs were either used fresh in the expansion assay or cryopreserved at -140 degrees C. The QIAamp Micro DNA Kit was used to extract genomic DNA from the CD4+ T cells.

Input material: CD4+ T cells from PBMCs, cultured in vitro. This TCR derives from a human donor in good health.

CDR3 protein: CASSPGLAGGLGQFF. The sequenced DNA: TGCGCCAGCAGCCCGGGACTAGCGGGAGGGTTGGGGCAGTTCTTC. The V and J segments used are TRBV4-1 and TRBJ2-1; 16 central bases correspond to TRBD2. Per the germline V gene, MGHRA is the CDR1 and YSYEKL is the CDR2. From the cysteine through the phenylalanine, the CDR3 covers 15 amino acids. The kept DNA is CDR3 alone, 45 bases in frame from the first base. At the junction V is shortened by 4 bases and J by 12 bases; bases outside the gene matches: 6.